The clone carrying this TCR beta chain has just a few counts. The data are from a study of identical twins. One entry per CDR3 protein, called by TCRdb with MiXCR from the 5' RACE reads. Here the sample spans more than 600,000 distinct CDR3 sequences, 15% to 20% being singletons. Germline V CDR1 and CDR2: SGHTA, FQGNSA. This CDR3 is 15 amino acids long. Trimming removed 2 bases at V and 6 bases at J, with 15 bases between. This sample was also put to use in a study of T cells expressing NK-cell markers.

The sequencing sample was made of PBMCs. This sequence joins TRBV7-2 and TRBJ2-3; D is ambiguous. This clonotype was sampled from a woman aged 18-29 years in good health. CDR3: CASSLRANGRDTQYF. In DNA form, the CDR3 reads TGTGCCAGCAGCTTAAGAGCTAACGGGCGGGATACGCAGTATTTT.